This passage covers 6 T cell receptor beta chains from one sample sequenced in a study of T cell responses to AZD1222 COVID-19 vaccine. Sequencing was performed with immunoSEQ multiplex PCR; in TCRdb, only in-frame clones are kept and a portion is missing. The sample carries 150,000 or so clones, less than 95% recorded once. Here the sequenced sample was peripheral blood, taken 28 days after the second AZD1222 dose. These receptors all come from an adult who received the AZD1222 COVID-19 vaccine.

The rearrangement joins TRBV9 to TRBJ2-5; 10 bases map to TRBD1. The trim removed 0 bases at V and 7 bases at J, leaving 3 bases unmatched. The CDR3 runs to 14 residues. CDR1 and CDR2 (germline): SGDLS, YYNGEE. The CDR3 sequence: CASSVEGQGSTQYF. The CDR3 DNA reads TGTGCCAGCAGCGTAGAGGGACAGGGGTCGACCCAGTACTTC. Full variable domain (outside the CDR3, taken from reference TRBV9 and TRBJ2-5): DSGVTQTPKHLITATGQRVTLRCSPRSGDLSVYWYQQSLDQGLQFLIQYYNGEERAKGNILERFSAQQFPDLHSELNLSSLELGDSALYFCASSVEGQGSTQYFGPGTRLLVL.

CDR3 bases: TGCGCCAGCAGCTTGGTTCAGGTCGGGTACAATGAGCAGTTCTTC. Its protein product is CASSLVQVGYNEQFF. V gene TRBV5-1 combines with J gene TRBJ2-1, with unresolved D. With 0 bases removed from V and 4 bases from J, the gap between germline ends came to 11 bases. The CDR3 is made up of 15 amino acids. Per germline, CDR1 SGHRS and CDR2 YFSETQ. Supplemented by reference TRBV5-1 and TRBJ2-1, the full variable domain reads KAGVTQTPRYLIKTRGQQVTLSCSPISGHRSVSWYQQTPGQGLQFLFEYFSETQRNKGNFPGRFSGRQFSNSRSEMNVSTLELGDSALYLCASSLVQVGYNEQFFGPGTRLTVL.

The chain couples TRBV11-2 to TRBJ2-2, with 7 positions matching TRBD1. From germline, CDR1 is SGHAT and CDR2 FQNNGV. The CDR3 contains 15 residues. The trim removed 3 bases at V and 4 bases at J, leaving 5 bases unmatched. CDR3 in amino acids: CASSLGNRGTGELFF. CDR3 bases: TGTGCCAGCAGCTTGGGGAACAGGGGCACCGGGGAGCTGTTTTTT.

The V call is TRBV20-1, the J call TRBJ1-5; D ambiguous. The V end lost 6 bases, the J end lost 5 bases, and 5 bases lay between the germline ends. The CDR3 loop spans 10 amino acids. Germline V gene sequence: CDR1 DFQATT, CDR2 SNEGSKA (reference sequence). The CDR3 region has the DNA TGCAGTGCAATCCATCAGCCCCAGCATTTT. Translated, it gives CSAIHQPQHF.

This rearrangement joins TRBV7-2 to TRBJ1-2, with TRBD1 identical over 8 bases. The V gene end was trimmed by 1 base and the J gene end by 2 bases; junction bases not matched to a gene: 3. Per the germline V gene, CDR1 is SGHTA and CDR2 is FQGNSA. CDR3 size: 15 residues. The CDR3 sequence: CASSLGRQGNYGYTF. For the CDR3, the DNA is TGTGCCAGCAGCTTAGGTCGACAGGGGAACTATGGCTACACCTTC.

The CDR3 protein is CASSPRSSGDNQPQHF. For the CDR3, the DNA is TGTGCCAGCTCACCACGGAGTTCAGGGGACAATCAGCCCCAGCATTTT. The chain joins TRBV18 to TRBJ1-5; D is perhaps TRBD1 (6 bases). Trimming stripped 1 base from V and 3 bases from J, with 13 bases between. This CDR3 is 16 amino acids long. Germline loops: CDR1 KGHSH, CDR2 LQKENI.